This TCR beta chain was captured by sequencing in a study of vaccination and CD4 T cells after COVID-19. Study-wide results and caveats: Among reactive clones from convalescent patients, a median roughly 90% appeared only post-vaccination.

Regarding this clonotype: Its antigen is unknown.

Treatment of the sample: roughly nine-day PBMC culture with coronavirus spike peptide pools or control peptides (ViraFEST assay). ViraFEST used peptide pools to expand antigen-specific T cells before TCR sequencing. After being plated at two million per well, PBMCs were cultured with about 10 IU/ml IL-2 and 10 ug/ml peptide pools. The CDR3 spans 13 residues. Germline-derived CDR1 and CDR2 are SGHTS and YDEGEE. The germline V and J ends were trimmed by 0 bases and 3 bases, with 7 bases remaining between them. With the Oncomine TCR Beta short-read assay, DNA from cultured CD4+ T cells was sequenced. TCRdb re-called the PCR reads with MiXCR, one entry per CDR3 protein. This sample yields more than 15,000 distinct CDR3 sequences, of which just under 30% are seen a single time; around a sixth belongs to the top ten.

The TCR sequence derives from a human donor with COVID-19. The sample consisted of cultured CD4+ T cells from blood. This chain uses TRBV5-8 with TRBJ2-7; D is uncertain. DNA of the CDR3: TGTGCCAGCAGCTTGGCCCTGGTCTACGAGCAGTACTTC. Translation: CASSLALVYEQYF.